Shown below are 13 T cell receptor beta chains from a single sample sequenced in a study of technical replicates of blood from a handful of donors. Generated by immunoSEQ multiplex PCR, the TCRdb table keeps only in-frame clones and is missing some. The sample includes approximately 88,000 clones, 95% to 97% of them seen just once. Sequencing used T cells isolated from PBMCs. These receptors all stem from a human donor in good health.

The chain uses TRBV13 and TRBJ2-3, with 9 bases fitting TRBD2. This CDR3 contains 16 residues. Germline CDR1 reads PRHDT; CDR2 reads FYEKMQ (reference sequence). The V segment lost 6 bases and the J segment 4 bases; nucleotides outside the gene matches: 11. The CDR3: CASSSLQREVPDTQYF. For the CDR3, the DNA is TGTGCCAGCAGTTCCCTCCAGCGGGAGGTCCCAGATACGCAGTATTTT. The full variable domain, completed using reference TRBV13 and TRBJ2-3, is AAGVIQSPRHLIKEKRETATLKCYPIPRHDTVYWYQQGPGQDPQFLISFYEKMQSDKGSIPDRFSAQQFSDYHSELNMSSLELGDSALYFCASSSLQREVPDTQYFGPGTRLTVL.

The chain links TRBV6-1 to TRBJ2-1; D ambiguous. V was cut by 2 bases and J by 8 bases, with 13 bases left in between. Looked up from germline, CDR1 is MNHNS and CDR2 is SASEGT. The CDR3 is 14 residues long. This CDR3 reads CASSEPAARDEQFF. CDR3 nucleotide sequence: TGTGCCAGCAGTGAACCGGCAGCGCGAGATGAGCAGTTCTTC.

The gene calls are TRBV7-2 and TRBJ2-5, with D possibly TRBD1 on 6 matching bases. CDR1 is SGHTA and CDR2 is FQGNSA in the germline V gene. This CDR3 spans 13 amino acids. V was shortened by 1 base and J by 5 bases, with 8 bases between the two germline ends. CDR3 coding DNA: TGTGCCAGCAGCTTAGGACAGGAGGAGACCCAGTACTTC. Amino acid sequence: CASSLGQEETQYF.

V is TRBV6-6 and J is TRBJ2-5; D is undetermined. Per germline, CDR1 MNHNY and CDR2 SVGAGI (reference sequence). Trimming took off 6 bases at V and 3 bases at J, with 8 bases between the two ends. The CDR3 spans 12 residues. This chain's CDR3 is CASSRWEETQYF. CDR3 in DNA: TGTGCCAGCAGCAGGTGGGAAGAGACCCAGTACTTC.

V gene TRBV19 combines with J gene TRBJ2-3, with 9 bases that match TRBD1. V gave up 10 bases and J gave up 4 bases; unmatched junction bases: 12. The germline CDR1 and CDR2 sequences are LNHDA and SQIVND (reference sequence). The CDR3 is 15 amino acids. The CDR3 DNA reads as TGTGCCACCACCTCCGGGACAGGGATACCAGATACGCAGTATTTT. Translated, it gives CATTSGTGIPDTQYF.

The J gene is TRBJ2-7, the V gene TRBV27; unclear D gene. This CDR3 is 14 amino acids long. Germline V gene sequence: CDR1 MNHEY, CDR2 SMNVEV (reference sequence). The V end was cut by 2 bases, the J end by 1 base, with 9 bases between. The CDR3 DNA reads TGTGCCAGCAGTTTAGGAGCAACTTCCTACGAGCAGTACTTC. It codes for CASSLGATSYEQYF.

The chain is built from TRBV6-6 and TRBJ2-7; D not resolved. This CDR3 is 14 amino acids long. V lost 5 bases, J lost 0 bases, and 11 bases lay in between. The germline V gene encodes CDR1 MNHNY and CDR2 SVGAGI (reference sequence). CDR3 DNA sequence: TGTGCCAGCAGTGTCACCTGGAGCTCCTACGAGCAGTACTTC. Translating gives CASSVTWSSYEQYF.

This chain links TRBV11-1 with TRBJ2-6; D is unresolved. The CDR3 runs 15 residues. The germline gives CDR1 SGHAT, CDR2 FQDESV (reference sequence). V was cut by 2 bases and J by 3 bases, with 8 bases left in between. Here the CDR3 reads CASSLFSSGANVLTF. The CDR3 bases are TGTGCCAGCAGCTTATTCTCGAGTGGGGCCAACGTCCTGACTTTC. The whole variable domain, remainder taken from reference TRBV11-1 and TRBJ2-6, is EAEVAQSPRYKITEKSQAVAFWCDPISGHATLYWYRQILGQGPELLVQFQDESVVDDSQLPKDRFSAERLKGVDSTLKIQPAELGDSAMYLCASSLFSSGANVLTFGAGSRLTVL.

The rearrangement joins TRBV7-6 to TRBJ1-1; 7 bases fit TRBD1. The CDR3 length is 15 residues. V lost 5 bases, J lost 3 bases, and 9 bases stayed unmatched. Per germline, CDR1 SGHVS and CDR2 FNYEAQ. CDR3 amino acids: CASSPEGAPHTEAFF. The CDR3 DNA sequence: TGTGCCAGCAGCCCGGAGGGGGCGCCTCACACTGAAGCTTTCTTT.

The chain carries TRBV7-2 and TRBJ2-3; tentatively, D is TRBD2 (6 bases). This CDR3 has 17 amino acids. Germline V gene data show CDR1 as SGHTA and CDR2 as FQGNSA. V gave up 0 bases and J gave up 2 bases, with 15 bases separating them. The CDR3 bases are TGTGCCAGCAGCTTAGCGGGGGGACTTATCTACACAGATACGCAGTATTTT. Encoded protein: CASSLAGGLIYTDTQYF.

CDR3 region: CASSRTSGSIYEQFF. The CDR3 bases are TGTGCCAGCAGTCGCACTAGCGGGAGTATCTATGAGCAGTTCTTC. This rearrangement joins TRBV6-5 to TRBJ2-1; 11 bases line up with TRBD2. The CDR3 is made up of 15 amino acids. J gave up 8 bases and V 5 bases, and 8 bases lay outside the gene matches. Germline CDR1 is MNHEY and CDR2 is SVGAGI.

The V gene is TRBV5-8, the J gene TRBJ2-3; D call uncertain. The germline CDR1 and CDR2 sequences are SGHTS and YDEGEE. This CDR3 is built from 14 residues. Trimming shortened V by 3 bases and J by 2 bases, and 10 bases separated the two germline ends. Here the CDR3 DNA reads TGTGCCAGCAGCTCCTATGATTACACAGATACGCAGTATTTT. Translating gives CASSSYDYTDTQYF.

The CDR3 is CASSLQGAPEAFF. CDR3 sequence (DNA): TGTGCCAGTAGCCTACAGGGCGCCCCTGAAGCTTTCTTT. V usage is TRBV19 and J usage is TRBJ1-1; D is possibly TRBD1 (6 bases). V dropped 6 bases and J dropped 6 bases, with 14 bases sitting between them. Germline-derived CDR1 and CDR2 are LNHDA and SQIVND (reference sequence). CDR3 length: 13 residues.